These T cell receptor beta chains were read from a single sample in a study of shared clonotypes between healthy human individuals. The data were produced by immunoSEQ multiplex PCR, yet TCRdb's version contains in-frame clones alone and is incomplete. The data show about 1 million clones, around four fifths seen once. Material: memory CD4+ T cells sorted from blood. The receptor set was obtained from a man younger than 35 in good health. The CDR3 runs from the conserved cysteine through the conserved F or W. D genes are given only for firm matches. Not all rows give a size; the values are once, few, many and, for expanded clones, a class.

j_call	v_call	d_call	clone_size	cdr3_nt	cdr3_aa
TRBJ1-4	TRBV5-1	TRBD1	NA	TGCGCCAGCAGCTTGGGTACAGGGGGGTTTCGTGAAAAACTGTTTTTT	CASSLGTGGFREKLFF
TRBJ2-1	TRBV5-1	TRBD2	many	TGCGCCAGCAGCTTGCTAGCGGGGGGATACAATGAGCAGTTCTTC	CASSLLAGGYNEQFF
TRBJ2-5	TRBV5-4	NA	NA	TGTGCCAGCAGGGACAGCAAGCAAGAGACCCAGTACTTC	CASRDSKQETQYF
TRBJ1-2	TRBV2	NA	NA	TGTGCCAGCAGTGAATATACGGTTAACTATGGCTACACCTTC	CASSEYTVNYGYTF
TRBJ2-3	TRBV11-2	NA	NA	TGTGCCAGCAGCTTAGGTCGGGGTCCGGTTTCTGAAGATACGCAGTATTTT	CASSLGRGPVSEDTQYF
TRBJ2-2	TRBV6-1	NA	NA	TGTGCCAGCAGTGATTCGACCGGGGAGCTGTTTTTT	CASSDSTGELFF
TRBJ2-5	TRBV2	TRBD2	NA	TGTGCCGGTAGCGGGGGAGGCCAAGAGACCCAGTACTTC	CAGSGGGQETQYF
TRBJ2-7	TRBV18	NA	once	TGTGCCAGCTCAGTCCAGACTAGAAGCGAGCAGTACTTC	CASSVQTRSEQYF
TRBJ2-5	TRBV5-5	TRBD1	NA	TGTGCCAGCAGTCCGACAGGGCGTCCAGAGACCCAGTACTTC	CASSPTGRPETQYF
TRBJ2-5	TRBV30	NA	NA	TGTGCCTGGAGTAATGGAGTTACGGTAGAGACCCAGTACTTC	CAWSNGVTVETQYF
TRBJ2-7	TRBV6-1	NA	NA	TGTGCCAGCAAAAATTACGAGCAGTACTTC	CASKNYEQYF
TRBJ1-2	TRBV28	NA	NA	TGTGCCAGCAGAGGAAATCACTATGGCTACACCTTC	CASRGNHYGYTF
TRBJ2-5	TRBV11-2	NA	once	TGTGCCAGCAGCGCCCGGGTAGGGGGGATTCAAGAGACCCAGTACTTC	CASSARVGGIQETQYF
TRBJ1-2	TRBV5-6	NA	NA	TGTGCCAGCAGCATCAGGAGTAGGGCTTTAGGTGGCTACACCTTC	CASSIRSRALGGYTF
TRBJ2-3	TRBV9	NA	NA	TGTGCCAGCAGCGCCCAGGATACGCAGTATTTT	CASSAQDTQYF
TRBJ1-5	TRBV19	TRBD1	NA	TGTGCCAGTAGTTTCCCACAGGGGAGCTATTCCAATCAGCCCCAGCATTTT	CASSFPQGSYSNQPQHF
TRBJ2-1	TRBV11-2	NA	NA	TGTGCCAGCAGCTTGAAGGGGAGCTCCTACAATGAGCAGTTCTTC	CASSLKGSSYNEQFF
TRBJ1-1	TRBV30	NA	few	TGTGCCTGGAGTGTACGTCAGAACACTGAAGCTTTCTTT	CAWSVRQNTEAFF
TRBJ2-7	TRBV7-2	NA	NA	TGTGCCAGCAGCTTACTTGGTAGCGGAACTTCCTACGAGCAGTACTTC	CASSLLGSGTSYEQYF
TRBJ1-1	TRBV5-1	NA	NA	TGCGCCAGCAGCTTGGTCGGGGGCAGGAATGAAGCTTTCTTT	CASSLVGGRNEAFF
TRBJ1-3	TRBV6-5	NA	NA	TGTGCCAGCAGGCTTCGGGCTGGAAACACCATATATTTT	CASRLRAGNTIYF
TRBJ2-7	TRBV7-2	TRBD2	NA	TGTGCCAGCAGCTTAGGTGGAAAGCGGGACGGCGAGCAGTACTTC	CASSLGGKRDGEQYF
TRBJ2-6	TRBV5-8	TRBD1	NA	TGTGCCAGCAGCCCGGGACAGGGTTTCTCTGGGGCCAACGTCCTGACTTTC	CASSPGQGFSGANVLTF
TRBJ1-2	TRBV9	TRBD1	NA	TGTGCCAGCAGCGTAACCGGGACAGGCAACTATGGCTACACCTTC	CASSVTGTGNYGYTF
TRBJ2-2	TRBV5-6	NA	NA	TGTGCCAGCAGCTTGGGCAGGAACACCGGGGAGCTGTTTTTT	CASSLGRNTGELFF
TRBJ2-3	TRBV11-2	TRBD1	NA	TGTGCCAGCAGCAAAGGACAGGGACGTGGAGATACGCAGTATTTT	CASSKGQGRGDTQYF
TRBJ2-2	TRBV11-2	NA	once	TGTGCCAGCTCTTGGGGGGCCCTAAACACCGGGGAGCTGTTTTTT	CASSWGALNTGELFF
TRBJ2-5	TRBV5-1	TRBD2	NA	TGCGCCAGCAGCTTAACCGGGACTAGCGGGGGGGCCCGGCTGAAAGAGACCCAGTACTTC	CASSLTGTSGGARLKETQYF
TRBJ2-4	TRBV6-6	NA	NA	TGTGCCAGCCTTGGTCAGGGCCACTACTTC	CASLGQGHYF
TRBJ2-5	TRBV5-1	TRBD1	NA	TGCGCCAGCAGCTCGGGACAGGGTCAAGAGACCCAGTACTTC	CASSSGQGQETQYF
TRBJ2-1	TRBV11-2	NA	once	TGTGCCAGCAGCTTAGAGGCTAGCGCTAACCAGTTCTTC	CASSLEASANQFF
TRBJ1-1	TRBV27	NA	few	TGTGCCAGCAGTTCCCTCGGGACTGCGGGGTCTTTCTTT	CASSSLGTAGSFF
TRBJ2-1	TRBV10-3	NA	NA	TGTGCCATCAGTTCTGGAGGGGGCACGGATGAGCAGTTCTTC	CAISSGGGTDEQFF
TRBJ2-1	TRBV27	NA	few	TGTGCCAGCAGACCAGGGAGCGGGTCCTACAATGAGCAGTTCTTC	CASRPGSGSYNEQFF
TRBJ2-5	TRBV5-6	NA	NA	TGTGCCAGCAGCGATTCCGGCGATGGGGAGACCCAGTACTTC	CASSDSGDGETQYF
TRBJ2-5	TRBV9	TRBD2	NA	TGTGCCAGCAGCCTTAGTCCTAGCGGGGGGGTAGGGCAAGAGACCCAGTACTTC	CASSLSPSGGVGQETQYF
TRBJ2-2	TRBV7-3	NA	NA	TGTGCCAGCAGCTTTGGTGGCGGAAAGAGCGGGGAGCTGTTTTTT	CASSFGGGKSGELFF
TRBJ2-5	TRBV5-1	NA	NA	TGCGCCAGCAGCCAGACTGACAGCCTAGTTGGGGAGCAGTACTTC	CASSQTDSLVGEQYF
TRBJ2-3	TRBV10-3	NA	NA	TGTGCCATCAGGACCTCGCGGGGGCACCCTGCCACAGATACGCAGTATTTT	CAIRTSRGHPATDTQYF
TRBJ2-1	TRBV29-1	NA	NA	TGCAGTGTTCTGGGGAGGCCACGTTATGGCTCCTACAATGAGCAGTTCTTC	CSVLGRPRYGSYNEQFF
TRBJ2-1	TRBV2	NA	once	TGTGCCAGCAGACGAATCCGAAACTCCTACAATGAGCAGTTCTTC	CASRRIRNSYNEQFF
TRBJ2-6	TRBV6-6	NA	NA	TGTGCCAGCGACGCTACTGGGGCCAACGTCCTGACTTTC	CASDATGANVLTF
TRBJ1-5	TRBV18	NA	NA	TGTGCCAGCTCACCCTCGTCGCTCCTGGGCAATCAGCCCCAGCATTTT	CASSPSSLLGNQPQHF
TRBJ1-6	TRBV10-1	NA	NA	TGCGCCAGCAGTGAAGGGGGGAAATCACCCCTCCACTTT	CASSEGGKSPLHF
TRBJ1-5	TRBV6-1	NA	many	TGTGCCAGCAGTGAAGTAGAGGGGCGTCAGCCCCAGCATTTT	CASSEVEGRQPQHF